The text below deals with one T cell receptor (beta chain). The data were obtained in a study of a mutant IDH1 vaccine in newly diagnosed glioma. The method was immunoSEQ multiplex PCR; TCRdb's version includes in-frame clones alone and lacks a portion of them. The sample has 30,000 to 40,000 clones, roughly 89% seen once. Time point of the sample: baseline, week 1 (first vaccination visit). The sample's treatment: pre-vaccination baseline after standard-of-care therapy. The CDR3 totals 13 residues. Germline V CDR1 and CDR2: SGHRS, YFSETQ. The V gene lost 3 bases and the J gene lost 9 bases, with 13 bases spanning the gap.

This chain uses TRBV5-1 with TRBJ2-1; a possible D gene is TRBD1 (6 bases). The sequence was collected from a man younger than 35 with glioma. Sequencing used PBMCs, obtained from a glioma patient treated with radiotherapy, temozolomide or both. The CDR3 DNA reads TGCGCCAGCAGCTGGCAGGGGTTTGGTGAGCAGTTCTTC. This sequence encodes CASSWQGFGEQFF.